Listed below are T cell receptor beta chains from one sample, sequenced in a study of regulatory T cells in long-lasting Graves disease. MiXCR, run by TCRdb on the multiplex PCR reads, gives a single entry per CDR3 protein. The sample yields 360,000 or so distinct CDR3 sequences, approximately 12% seen once. Separately, the same data were catalogued under a study of T cells in Graves' hyperthyroidism and ophthalmopathy.

The starting material was peripheral blood mononuclear cells (PBMCs), obtained at new diagnosis, from a patient treated with antithyroid drugs. Receptors originate from a woman between 18 and 30 years old with Graves disease. CDR3s include the opening cysteine and the closing phenylalanine or tryptophan. Each record gives: D gene, J gene, clone size, V gene, CDR3 DNA, CDR3 protein. The D gene is left open where the match is weak. Only part of the rows carry a size: once, few, many, or a class if the clone is expanded.

D gene: -; J gene: TRBJ1-4; clone size: -; V gene: TRBV7-9; CDR3 DNA: TGTGCCAGCAGCTTTAGGACGACTGCAACTAATGAAAAACTGTTTTTT; CDR3 protein: CASSFRTTATNEKLFF
D gene: -; J gene: TRBJ2-7; clone size: -; V gene: TRBV20-1; CDR3 DNA: TGCAGTGCTAGAGTTGGCTCCTACGAGCAGTACTTC; CDR3 protein: CSARVGSYEQYF
D gene: -; J gene: TRBJ2-7; clone size: many; V gene: TRBV18; CDR3 DNA: TGTGCCAGCTCACCACCGATAGGATACGAGCAGTACTTC; CDR3 protein: CASSPPIGYEQYF
D gene: -; J gene: TRBJ2-5; clone size: many; V gene: TRBV24-1; CDR3 DNA: TGTGCCACCAGTAGCAGCGGACCTAGGGAGACCCAGTACTTC; CDR3 protein: CATSSSGPRETQYF
D gene: -; J gene: TRBJ2-3; clone size: few; V gene: TRBV29-1; CDR3 DNA: TGCAGCGTGGACCAAGGGTTAAACACAGATACGCAGTATTTT; CDR3 protein: CSVDQGLNTDTQYF
D gene: TRBD1; J gene: TRBJ2-2; clone size: many; V gene: TRBV12-5; CDR3 DNA: TGTGCTAGTGGTACTAAAGGACAGGGGGCGTTTAGCACCGGGGAGCTGTTTTTT; CDR3 protein: CASGTKGQGAFSTGELFF
D gene: TRBD2; J gene: TRBJ2-5; clone size: -; V gene: TRBV20-1; CDR3 DNA: TGCAGTGCTCAGCTGTGGCGGGGGGGCGTGACCCAGTACTTC; CDR3 protein: CSAQLWRGGVTQYF
D gene: TRBD1; J gene: TRBJ2-7; clone size: few; V gene: TRBV27; CDR3 DNA: TGTGCCAGCAGGCCCACAGGGGGCCGCTACGAGCAGTACTTC; CDR3 protein: CASRPTGGRYEQYF
D gene: -; J gene: TRBJ1-1; clone size: -; V gene: TRBV6-1; CDR3 DNA: TGTGCCAGCAGGAAACCCGAAGGGGGGATGGCTTTCTTT; CDR3 protein: CASRKPEGGMAFF
D gene: TRBD1; J gene: TRBJ2-3; clone size: many; V gene: TRBV4-2; CDR3 DNA: TGTGCCAGCAGCCCCTCGACAGGGGGCTTTGATACGCAGTATTTT; CDR3 protein: CASSPSTGGFDTQYF
D gene: -; J gene: TRBJ1-2; clone size: -; V gene: TRBV10-3; CDR3 DNA: TGTGCCATCAGTGGCACAGGGCCTGGCGGCTACACCTTC; CDR3 protein: CAISGTGPGGYTF
D gene: -; J gene: TRBJ1-1; clone size: many; V gene: TRBV2; CDR3 DNA: TGTGCCAGCAGTGCCATCATGGGGGGCCACACTGAAGCTTTCTTT; CDR3 protein: CASSAIMGGHTEAFF
D gene: TRBD2; J gene: TRBJ2-1; clone size: many; V gene: TRBV10-3; CDR3 DNA: TGTGCCATCAGTGAGGTTGGCGGGAGGTCCTACAATGAGCAGTTCTTC; CDR3 protein: CAISEVGGRSYNEQFF
D gene: -; J gene: TRBJ1-6; clone size: many; V gene: TRBV12-3/TRBV12-4; CDR3 DNA: TGTGCCAGCAGGGTACAAGGGCAGGCGGTACCCCTCCACTTT; CDR3 protein: CASRVQGQAVPLHF
D gene: -; J gene: TRBJ2-1; clone size: -; V gene: TRBV7-3; CDR3 DNA: TGTGCCAGCAGCTCCACAGGCTATCCGGGTTACAATGAGCAGTTCTTC; CDR3 protein: CASSSTGYPGYNEQFF
D gene: TRBD1; J gene: TRBJ2-2; clone size: many; V gene: TRBV20-1; CDR3 DNA: TGCAGTGGCCGCAGGGGGCGCCTCCCTAACACCGGGGAGCTGTTTTTT; CDR3 protein: CSGRRGRLPNTGELFF
D gene: -; J gene: TRBJ2-1; clone size: many; V gene: TRBV3-1; CDR3 DNA: TGTGCCAGCAGCCAAGAGTATGGGGCAGACAATGAGCAGTTCTTC; CDR3 protein: CASSQEYGADNEQFF
D gene: -; J gene: TRBJ1-1; clone size: -; V gene: TRBV7-9; CDR3 DNA: TGTGCCAGCAGCTTAAGGCCGCAGAGGAACACTGAAGCTTTCTTT; CDR3 protein: CASSLRPQRNTEAFF
D gene: TRBD2; J gene: TRBJ2-7; clone size: -; V gene: TRBV27; CDR3 DNA: TGTGCCAGCAGTTTACTAGCGGGATCCCACGAGCAGTACTTC; CDR3 protein: CASSLLAGSHEQYF
D gene: TRBD2; J gene: TRBJ2-3; clone size: few; V gene: TRBV12-5; CDR3 DNA: TGTGCTAGTGGTTTGGTATTCACTAGCGGGGGGGATACGCAGTATTTT; CDR3 protein: CASGLVFTSGGDTQYF
D gene: -; J gene: TRBJ2-1; clone size: -; V gene: TRBV27; CDR3 DNA: TGTGCCAGCAGTTTTCGGTCCGGATCTCATCAGGACAATGAGCAGTTCTTC; CDR3 protein: CASSFRSGSHQDNEQFF
D gene: -; J gene: TRBJ1-2; clone size: many; V gene: TRBV10-3; CDR3 DNA: TGTGCCATCACGACAGGTTCTAACTATGGCTACACCTTC; CDR3 protein: CAITTGSNYGYTF
D gene: -; J gene: TRBJ1-1; clone size: many; V gene: TRBV20-1; CDR3 DNA: TGCAGTGCTAGTCAAGGTCGACAGACTCTTATGGACACTGAAGCTTTCTTT; CDR3 protein: CSASQGRQTLMDTEAFF
D gene: TRBD2; J gene: TRBJ2-3; clone size: many; V gene: TRBV7-9; CDR3 DNA: TGTGCCAGCAGCTTATTGGTGGTTCCGGGAGGCCCACTGGGTACGCAGTATTTT; CDR3 protein: CASSLLVVPGGPLGTQYF
D gene: -; J gene: TRBJ2-3; clone size: many; V gene: TRBV5-1; CDR3 DNA: TGCGCCAGCAGCTCACAGGAGTTGCGGTATTTT; CDR3 protein: CASSSQELRYF
D gene: -; J gene: TRBJ2-5; clone size: many; V gene: TRBV2; CDR3 DNA: TGTGCCAGCAGTGAAGGACACTTTCAGAGAGAGACCCAGTACTTC; CDR3 protein: CASSEGHFQRETQYF
D gene: TRBD2; J gene: TRBJ2-3; clone size: many; V gene: TRBV7-7; CDR3 DNA: TGTGCTAGCAGCCCGTGGGGAGGGGATACGCAGTATTTT; CDR3 protein: CASSPWGGDTQYF
D gene: -; J gene: TRBJ1-2; clone size: many; V gene: TRBV24-1; CDR3 DNA: TGTGCCACCAGTGATTCCCTCCCCGATCCCGGGGACTCTGGCTACACCTTC; CDR3 protein: CATSDSLPDPGDSGYTF
D gene: TRBD2; J gene: TRBJ2-3; clone size: many; V gene: TRBV12-3/TRBV12-4; CDR3 DNA: TGTGCCAGCAGTCTTAGCGGGGGGGCCACAGATACGCAGTATTTT; CDR3 protein: CASSLSGGATDTQYF
D gene: -; J gene: TRBJ1-5; clone size: many; V gene: TRBV3-1; CDR3 DNA: TGTGCCAGCAGCCAGGGAGTATATAGCAATCAGCCCCAGCATTTT; CDR3 protein: CASSQGVYSNQPQHF
D gene: TRBD2; J gene: TRBJ2-2; clone size: few; V gene: TRBV6-2/TRBV6-3; CDR3 DNA: TGTGCCAGCACCCTAGCGGGAGCGTCCGGGGAGCTGTTTTTT; CDR3 protein: CASTLAGASGELFF
D gene: -; J gene: TRBJ1-1; clone size: -; V gene: TRBV20-1; CDR3 DNA: TGCAGTGCGAGGAGCGGGAGGCCAAACACTGAAGCTTTCTTT; CDR3 protein: CSARSGRPNTEAFF
D gene: -; J gene: TRBJ1-1; clone size: many; V gene: TRBV5-4; CDR3 DNA: TGTGCCAGCAGCTTGTCATGGGGATACACTGAAGCTTTCTTT; CDR3 protein: CASSLSWGYTEAFF
D gene: -; J gene: TRBJ1-5; clone size: -; V gene: TRBV5-4; CDR3 DNA: TGTGCCAGCAGCTACGGACCGGGCGCGGGCAATCAGCCCCAGCATTTT; CDR3 protein: CASSYGPGAGNQPQHF
D gene: -; J gene: TRBJ1-1; clone size: many; V gene: TRBV14; CDR3 DNA: TGTGCCAGCAGCCTTTTAATCAATTGGGGGAACCACACTGAAGCTTTCTTT; CDR3 protein: CASSLLINWGNHTEAFF
D gene: TRBD2; J gene: TRBJ2-2; clone size: many; V gene: TRBV3-1; CDR3 DNA: TGTGCCAGCAGCCAAGCTAGCGGGGCACTACTAACCGGGGAGCTGTTTTTT; CDR3 protein: CASSQASGALLTGELFF
D gene: TRBD2; J gene: TRBJ2-3; clone size: many; V gene: TRBV9; CDR3 DNA: TGTGCCAGCAGCGTAGCTGGTAGCGGGGGACCCACAGATACGCAGTATTTT; CDR3 protein: CASSVAGSGGPTDTQYF
D gene: TRBD2; J gene: TRBJ2-1; clone size: -; V gene: TRBV4-1; CDR3 DNA: TGCGCCAGCAGCGGGCGACTAGCGGGATTTTCGGGCAATGAGCAGTTCTTC; CDR3 protein: CASSGRLAGFSGNEQFF
D gene: TRBD1; J gene: TRBJ2-2; clone size: many; V gene: TRBV28; CDR3 DNA: TGTGCCAGCAGCAACGGACAGGGGGACACCGGGGAGCTGTTTTTT; CDR3 protein: CASSNGQGDTGELFF
D gene: TRBD2; J gene: TRBJ2-5; clone size: many; V gene: TRBV19; CDR3 DNA: TGTGCCAGTAGTATGCGGGGGGCTTTGGGACAAGAGACCCAGTACTTC; CDR3 protein: CASSMRGALGQETQYF
D gene: TRBD1; J gene: TRBJ1-1; clone size: many; V gene: TRBV4-3; CDR3 DNA: TGTGCCAGCAGCCCCGGGACAGCGAACACTGAAGCTTTCTTT; CDR3 protein: CASSPGTANTEAFF
D gene: TRBD1; J gene: TRBJ1-2; clone size: -; V gene: TRBV5-1; CDR3 DNA: TGCGCCAGCAGCTTTGAGGGGACAGGGGACGGCTACACCTTC; CDR3 protein: CASSFEGTGDGYTF
D gene: TRBD2; J gene: TRBJ2-1; clone size: many; V gene: TRBV27; CDR3 DNA: TGTGCCAGCAGTTCGGAAGGACGACTAGCGGGCTTTTACAATGAGCAGTTCTTC; CDR3 protein: CASSSEGRLAGFYNEQFF
D gene: -; J gene: TRBJ2-5; clone size: many; V gene: TRBV27; CDR3 DNA: TGTGCCAGCAGGCACAGGGACGGCCACGGCGAGACCCAGTACTTC; CDR3 protein: CASRHRDGHGETQYF
D gene: TRBD1; J gene: TRBJ1-4; clone size: -; V gene: TRBV4-3; CDR3 DNA: TGCGCCAGCAGCCAAGATCGAAAGACCGGGCCTAAGGGGGCGGAACTGTTTTTT; CDR3 protein: CASSQDRKTGPKGAELFF
D gene: TRBD1; J gene: TRBJ2-7; clone size: many; V gene: TRBV6-2/TRBV6-3; CDR3 DNA: TGTGCCAGCAGTTCCAGGGGGCTAAGCGACGAGCAGTACTTC; CDR3 protein: CASSSRGLSDEQYF
D gene: -; J gene: TRBJ2-3; clone size: many; V gene: TRBV20-1; CDR3 DNA: TGCAGTGCTAGAGATATAGGCAGCGGTACCACAGATACGCAGTATTTT; CDR3 protein: CSARDIGSGTTDTQYF
D gene: -; J gene: TRBJ1-2; clone size: many; V gene: TRBV7-3; CDR3 DNA: TGTGCCAGCAGCTTAATGCGAGGGAAGGGCTACACCTTC; CDR3 protein: CASSLMRGKGYTF
D gene: -; J gene: TRBJ1-5; clone size: many; V gene: TRBV27; CDR3 DNA: TGTGCCAGCAGTTTATATAGGTCTGGTCGGGAGCCCCAGCATTTT; CDR3 protein: CASSLYRSGREPQHF